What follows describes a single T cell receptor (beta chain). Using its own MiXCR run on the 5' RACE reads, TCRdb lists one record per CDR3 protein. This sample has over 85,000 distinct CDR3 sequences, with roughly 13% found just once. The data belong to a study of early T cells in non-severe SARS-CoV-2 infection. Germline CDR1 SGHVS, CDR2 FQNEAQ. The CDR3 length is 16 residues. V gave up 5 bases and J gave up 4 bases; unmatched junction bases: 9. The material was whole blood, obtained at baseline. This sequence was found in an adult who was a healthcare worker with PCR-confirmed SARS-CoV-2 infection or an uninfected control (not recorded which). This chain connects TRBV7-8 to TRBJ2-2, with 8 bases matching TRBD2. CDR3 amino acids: CASSPPAGAFTGELFF. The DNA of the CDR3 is TGTGCCAGCAGCCCACCAGCGGGAGCTTTCACCGGGGAGCTGTTTTTT. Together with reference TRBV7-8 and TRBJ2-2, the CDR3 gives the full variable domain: GAGVSQSPRYKVAKRGQDVALRCDPISGHVSLFWYQQALGQGPEFLTYFQNEAQLDKSGLPSDRFFAERPEGSVSTLKIQRTQQEDSAVYLCASSPPAGAFTGELFFGEGSRLTVL.